What follows are 24 T cell receptor beta chains derived from one specimen sequenced in a study of cytomegalovirus exposure and HLA in healthy donors. Researchers ran the PCR with 60 Vbeta and 13 Jbeta primers. Generated by immunoSEQ multiplex PCR, the TCRdb table keeps only in-frame clones and is missing some. This table holds roughly 120,000 clones, more than 60% found once. The sample consisted of PBMCs. The receptors originated from a woman aged 40 to 49 in good health and CMV-seronegative.

CDR3 sequence reads: CASNSGLAGRDEQYF. CDR3 nucleotide sequence: TGTGCCAGCAACTCGGGGCTAGCGGGAAGGGATGAGCAGTACTTC. The chain links TRBV6-1 to TRBJ2-5; TRBD2 aligns across 9 bases. Germline V gene sequence: CDR1 MNHNS, CDR2 SASEGT. The CDR3 runs 15 residues. V lost 7 bases to trimming and J lost 11 bases; unmatched junction nucleotides: 17.

This clone has just one count. The rearrangement uses TRBV27 and TRBJ1-1; 9 nucleotides agree with TRBD1. The CDR3 has 14 residues. V was pared by 6 bases and J by 9 bases, with 11 bases of the junction left unmatched. CDR1 is MNHEY, CDR2 SMNVEV, per germline (reference sequence). The CDR3 region is CASSSAGTGKKAFF. Written as DNA, the CDR3 is TGTGCCAGCAGCTCAGCAGGGACAGGGAAGAAAGCTTTCTTT.

The chain couples TRBV9 to TRBJ2-5; 10 bases line up with TRBD2. The CDR3 has 16 amino acids. In germline, CDR1 is SGDLS, CDR2 YYNGEE. V dropped 0 bases and J dropped 5; count of bases not matched to a gene: 7. The CDR3 DNA follows: TGTGCCAGCAGCGTAGACCTAGCGGGAGATCGCGAGACCCAGTACTTC. Its protein product is CASSVDLAGDRETQYF. The full variable domain, completed using reference TRBV9 and TRBJ2-5, is DSGVTQTPKHLITATGQRVTLRCSPRSGDLSVYWYQQSLDQGLQFLIQYYNGEERAKGNILERFSAQQFPDLHSELNLSSLELGDSALYFCASSVDLAGDRETQYFGPGTRLLVL.

This clone was counted only a few times. The chain combines TRBV30 with TRBJ2-5; 7 positions match TRBD1. The CDR3 consists of 14 residues. Germline CDR1 and CDR2: GTSNPN and SVGIG (reference sequence). The ends lost 7 bases at V and 1 base at J; junction bases unmatched: 9. DNA of the CDR3: TGTGCCTATGAACGACAGGGCCTCCAAGAGACCCAGTACTTC. This encodes CAYERQGLQETQYF.

The gene calls are TRBV18 and TRBJ1-5, with TRBD1 as a possible D gene (6 bases). The V and J ends lost 2 bases and 3 bases respectively, with 11 bases between them. Per germline, CDR1 KGHSH and CDR2 LQKENI. The CDR3 extends over 15 amino acids. In nucleotides, the CDR3 is TGTGCCAGCTCACCAGACCGACAGGACAATCAGCCCCAGCATTTT. Amino acids: CASSPDRQDNQPQHF.

This clone was recorded once. The rearrangement joins TRBV21-1 to TRBJ1-5. TRBV21-1 is described as a pseudogene. This CDR3 is 22 amino acids long. The CDR3 sequence: CASNPRTNGDQVKEVHNQPQHF. The CDR3 bases are TGTGCCAGCAACCCGAGAACAAACGGAGACCAAGTGAAAGAGGTCCACAATCAGCCCCAGCATTTT.

The chain uses TRBV29-1 and TRBJ2-3, with TRBD1 identical over 9 bases. Per the germline V gene, CDR1 is SQVTM and CDR2 is ANQGSEA. The CDR3 covers 13 residues. V shed 3 bases, J shed 6 bases, and the junction held 4 bases outside the gene matches. The CDR3 DNA is TGCAGCGTTGAGGGACAGGGTCTCGATACGCAGTATTTT. This gives the protein CSVEGQGLDTQYF.

The rearrangement joins TRBV7-2 to TRBJ1-2, with 7 nucleotides matching TRBD1. Trimming took 5 bases from V and 8 from J; bases not matched to a gene: 5. CDR3 size: 12 residues. Germline V CDR1 and CDR2: SGHTA, FQGNSA. The CDR3 sequence: CASSLTGMGYTF. For the CDR3, the DNA is TGTGCCAGCAGCCTGACAGGGATGGGCTACACCTTC.

The chain recombines TRBV7-8 with TRBJ2-5; D is undetermined. Germline V lookup: CDR1 SGHVS, CDR2 FQNEAQ. CDR3 length equals 15 residues. V lost 1 base to trimming and J lost 1 base, with 10 bases between them. The CDR3 nucleotides are TGTGCCAGCAGCTTAGGAGCAGGCCTCCAAGAGACCCAGTACTTC. It yields the protein CASSLGAGLQETQYF. The entire variable domain, with the rest obtained from reference TRBV7-8 and TRBJ2-5, is as follows: GAGVSQSPRYKVAKRGQDVALRCDPISGHVSLFWYQQALGQGPEFLTYFQNEAQLDKSGLPSDRFFAERPEGSVSTLKIQRTQQEDSAVYLCASSLGAGLQETQYFGPGTRLLVL.

The chain combines TRBV7-2 with TRBJ2-5, with 7 bases that match TRBD1. CDR3 length equals 15 residues. CDR1 SGHTA and CDR2 FQGNSA come from the germline V gene. Unmatched junction bases numbered 9, after V lost 6 bases and J lost 2 bases. CDR3 coding DNA: TGTGCCAGCAGTGGTCTAGGGGGCAGTCAAGAGACCCAGTACTTC. This encodes CASSGLGGSQETQYF. Filled out from reference TRBV7-2 and TRBJ2-5, the complete variable domain reads GAGVSQSPSNKVTEKGKDVELRCDPISGHTALYWYRQSLGQGLEFLIYFQGNSAPDKSGLPSDRFSAERTGGSVSTLTIQRTQQEDSAVYLCASSGLGGSQETQYFGPGTRLLVL.

The rearrangement links TRBV7-2 to TRBJ1-4, with 9 bases matching TRBD1. Germline lookup yields CDR1 SGHTA and CDR2 FQGNSA. The V segment lost 3 bases and the J segment 4 bases; nucleotides outside the gene matches: 9. The CDR3 is 17 residues long. For the CDR3, the DNA is TGTGCCAGCAGCTTCCCCGCGGACAGGGGAGGTAATGAAAAACTGTTTTTT. It yields the protein CASSFPADRGGNEKLFF.

The genes are TRBV5-1 and TRBJ2-3, with 7 bases fitting TRBD2. CDR1 and CDR2 (germline): SGHRS, YFSETQ. Trimming took 7 bases from V and 2 from J; bases not matched to a gene: 10. The CDR3 covers 15 residues. The CDR3 DNA sequence: TGCGCCAGCGCGGTTAGCGGGCCGCCCACAGATACGCAGTATTTT. It is translated as CASAVSGPPTDTQYF.

V usage is TRBV11-3 and J usage is TRBJ1-6; D not resolved. Germline CDR1 SGHNT, CDR2 YENEEA. Trimming took off 5 bases at V and 8 bases at J, with 10 bases between the two ends. The CDR3 covers 13 residues. CDR3 bases: TGTGCCAGCAGCCTAACGCGTGATTCACCCCTCCACTTT. Its translation: CASSLTRDSPLHF. Full variable domain (rest looked up from reference TRBV11-3 and TRBJ1-6): EAGVVQSPRYKIIEKKQPVAFWCNPISGHNTLYWYLQNLGQGPELLIRYENEEAVDDSQLPKDRFSAERLKGVDSTLKIQPAELGDSAVYLCASSLTRDSPLHFGNGTRLTVT.

This clone has a handful of counts. J is TRBJ2-7 and V is TRBV7-2; D remains ambiguous. V lost 7 bases and J 5 bases, leaving 15 bases between the germline ends. CDR1 is SGHTA and CDR2 is FQGNSA in the germline V gene. The CDR3 consists of 13 residues. CDR3 amino acids: CASTTPAADEQYF. In DNA form, the CDR3 reads TGTGCCAGCACCACTCCGGCCGCGGACGAGCAGTACTTC.

The CDR3 DNA sequence: TGTGCCAGCAGTTTAACGGGGGCTAACTATGGCTACACCTTC. It specifies CASSLTGANYGYTF. V and J are TRBV27 and TRBJ1-2, with D possibly being TRBD1 (5 bases). V lost 2 bases and J 0 bases, leaving 7 bases between the germline ends. CDR3 length: 14 amino acids. Per germline, CDR1 MNHEY and CDR2 SMNVEV (reference sequence).

This rearrangement joins TRBV9 to TRBJ1-1; TRBD1 aligns across 9 bases. The CDR3 runs 13 residues. Germline V gene data show CDR1 as SGDLS and CDR2 as YYNGEE. V trimming: 3 bases; J trimming: 5 bases; junction bases outside the gene matches: 2. This chain's CDR3 is CASSAQGATEAFF. CDR3 DNA: TGTGCCAGCAGCGCACAGGGGGCAACTGAAGCTTTCTTT.

The rearrangement links TRBV5-1 to TRBJ2-7, with 8 bases lining up with TRBD2. The CDR3 has 14 residues. Germline CDR1 SGHRS, CDR2 YFSETQ. V shed 3 bases and J 3 bases; nucleotides not matched to a gene: 5. The CDR3 DNA reads TGCGCCAGCAGCTCCCGGACTAGCCTCTACGAGCAGTACTTC. Its protein product is CASSSRTSLYEQYF. Variable domain in full (rest from reference TRBV5-1 and TRBJ2-7): KAGVTQTPRYLIKTRGQQVTLSCSPISGHRSVSWYQQTPGQGLQFLFEYFSETQRNKGNFPGRFSGRQFSNSRSEMNVSTLELGDSALYLCASSSRTSLYEQYFGPGTRLTVT.

This clone was counted a few times. This sequence joins TRBV27 and TRBJ2-7, with TRBD1 matching over 8 bases. V lost 4 bases and J lost 5; bases outside the gene matches: 4. The CDR3 consists of 13 residues. CDR1 is MNHEY and CDR2 is SMNVEV in the germline V gene (reference sequence). The CDR3: CASSWTGSNEQYF. The CDR3 nucleotides read TGTGCCAGCAGTTGGACAGGGTCGAACGAGCAGTACTTC.

The rearrangement uses TRBV4-2 and TRBJ2-2; weak D call: TRBD1 (6 bases). Per germline, CDR1 LGHNA and CDR2 YNFKEQ. V shed 1 base and J shed 6 bases, with 15 bases lying between them. The CDR3 contains 16 residues. DNA of the CDR3: TGTGCCAGCAGCCAAGGTGGGGGCCAACACCCCGGGGAGCTGTTTTTT. This encodes CASSQGGGQHPGELFF.

This sequence joins TRBV9 and TRBJ1-1; D unresolved. The germline V and J ends were trimmed by 1 base and 0 bases, with 7 bases remaining between them. The CDR3 has 14 residues. Germline V gene lookup returns CDR1 SGDLS and CDR2 YYNGEE. The CDR3 sequence: CASSVSGVNTEAFF. CDR3 nucleotide sequence: TGTGCCAGCAGCGTATCCGGGGTGAACACTGAAGCTTTCTTT.

The chain uses TRBV11-2 and TRBJ2-7, with TRBD1 as a possible D gene (5 bases). The CDR3 is made up of 15 amino acids. The V end lost 8 bases, the J end lost 5 bases, and 22 bases lay between the germline ends. CDR1 SGHAT and CDR2 FQNNGV come from the germline V gene. The CDR3 reads CASAKGWQGDNEQYF. As DNA, the CDR3 is TGTGCCAGCGCTAAGGGTTGGCAGGGTGATAACGAGCAGTACTTC.

This sequence joins TRBV6-1 and TRBJ1-5, with 7 bases lining up with TRBD1. Germline lookup yields CDR1 MNHNS and CDR2 SASEGT. This CDR3 contains 14 residues. V was pared by 7 bases and J by 2 bases, with 5 bases of the junction left unmatched. The CDR3 protein is CASKSGGGNQPQHF. CDR3 nucleotides: TGTGCCAGCAAATCAGGGGGAGGCAATCAGCCCCAGCATTTT.

The chain couples TRBV19 to TRBJ2-7; 7 bases are shared with TRBD1. The CDR3 covers 15 residues. Germline V gene lookup returns CDR1 LNHDA and CDR2 SQIVND (reference sequence). V lost 5 bases and J lost 2; bases outside the gene matches: 9. This CDR3 is CASSVTGLAPYEQYF. The CDR3 bases are TGTGCCAGTAGTGTGACAGGGTTGGCCCCCTACGAGCAGTACTTC.

The chain is built from TRBV7-6 and TRBJ1-1, with D unresolved. The germline CDR1 and CDR2 sequences are SGHVS and FNYEAQ. The CDR3 runs to 14 residues. V lost 2 bases to trimming and J lost 4 bases, with 11 bases between them. The DNA of the CDR3 is TGTGCCAGCAGCTTACTTACGGGATCCACTGAAGCTTTCTTT. As protein: CASSLLTGSTEAFF.